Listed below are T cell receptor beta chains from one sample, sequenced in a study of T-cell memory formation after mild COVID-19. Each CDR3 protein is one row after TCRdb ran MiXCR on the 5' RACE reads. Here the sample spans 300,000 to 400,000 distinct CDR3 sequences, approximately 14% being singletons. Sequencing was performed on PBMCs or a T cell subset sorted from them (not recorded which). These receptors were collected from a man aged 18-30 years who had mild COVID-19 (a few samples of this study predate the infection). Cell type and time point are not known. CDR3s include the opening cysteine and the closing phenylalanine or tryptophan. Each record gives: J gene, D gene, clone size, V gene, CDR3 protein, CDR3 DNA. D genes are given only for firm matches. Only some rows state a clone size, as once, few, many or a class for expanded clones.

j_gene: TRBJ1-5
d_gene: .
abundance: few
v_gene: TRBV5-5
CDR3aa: CASSLVGEARGQPQHF
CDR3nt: TGTGCCAGCAGCTTGGTGGGGGAGGCCAGAGGACAGCCCCAGCATTTT

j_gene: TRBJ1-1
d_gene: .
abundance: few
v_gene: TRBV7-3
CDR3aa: CASSFGVSTEAFF
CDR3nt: TGTGCCAGCAGCTTTGGGGTTAGCACTGAAGCTTTCTTT

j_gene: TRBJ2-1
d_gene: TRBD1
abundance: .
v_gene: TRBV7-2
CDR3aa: CASSSQGAPYNEQFF
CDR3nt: TGTGCCAGCAGCTCGCAGGGGGCCCCCTACAATGAGCAGTTCTTC

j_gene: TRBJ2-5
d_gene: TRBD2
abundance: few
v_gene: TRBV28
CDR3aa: CASSDSGAAQETQYF
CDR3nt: TGTGCCAGCAGTGATAGCGGGGCGGCCCAAGAGACCCAGTACTTC

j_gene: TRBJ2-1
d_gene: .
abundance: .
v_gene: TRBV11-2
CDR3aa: CASSREGTVAYNEQFF
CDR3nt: TGTGCCAGCAGCCGCGAGGGGACGGTGGCCTACAATGAGCAGTTCTTC

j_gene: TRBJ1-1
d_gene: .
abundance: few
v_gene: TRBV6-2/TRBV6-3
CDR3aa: CASSYQWQVVFF
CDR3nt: TGTGCCAGCAGTTACCAGTGGCAGGTGGTTTTCTTT

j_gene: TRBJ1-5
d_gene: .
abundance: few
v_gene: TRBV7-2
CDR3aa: CASSLDAGGNQPQHF
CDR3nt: TGTGCCAGCAGCTTAGACGCAGGGGGCAATCAGCCCCAGCATTTT

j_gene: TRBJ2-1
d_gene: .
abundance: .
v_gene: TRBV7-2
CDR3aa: CASSLRPTGRGEQFF
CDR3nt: TGTGCCAGCAGCTTACGCCCAACGGGGCGGGGTGAGCAGTTCTTC

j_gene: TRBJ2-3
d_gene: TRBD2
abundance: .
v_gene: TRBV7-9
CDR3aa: CASSLGRSGGDTQYF
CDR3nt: TGTGCCAGCAGCTTAGGACGCAGCGGGGGTGATACGCAGTATTTT

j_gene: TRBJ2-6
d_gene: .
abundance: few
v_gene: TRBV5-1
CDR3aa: CASSLDLRRGANVLTF
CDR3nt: TGCGCCAGCAGCTTGGATCTGCGACGCGGGGCCAACGTCCTGACTTTC

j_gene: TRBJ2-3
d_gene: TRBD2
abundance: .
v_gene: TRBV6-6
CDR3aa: CASRSSGVGTDTQYF
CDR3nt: TGTGCCAGCAGGTCTAGCGGGGTTGGCACAGATACGCAGTATTTT

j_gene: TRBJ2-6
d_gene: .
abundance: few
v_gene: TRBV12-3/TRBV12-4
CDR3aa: CASSRGGLRRLQSSGANVLTF
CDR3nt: TGTGCCAGCAGCAGAGGAGGCTTACGCAGACTCCAGAGCTCTGGGGCCAACGTCCTGACTTTC

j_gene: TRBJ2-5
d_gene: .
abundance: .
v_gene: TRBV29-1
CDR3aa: CSVEIPEGIQETQYF
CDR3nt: TGCAGCGTTGAAATTCCTGAGGGGATTCAGGAGACCCAGTACTTC

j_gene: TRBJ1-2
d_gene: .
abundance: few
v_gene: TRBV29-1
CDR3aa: CSVEVHEGGGGGYTF
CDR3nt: TGCAGCGTTGAAGTCCACGAAGGGGGAGGAGGTGGCTACACCTTC

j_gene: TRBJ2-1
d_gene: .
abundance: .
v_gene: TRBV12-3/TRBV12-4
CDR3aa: CASSPSGRSNEQFF
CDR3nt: TGTGCCAGCAGTCCCTCCGGACGGAGCAATGAGCAGTTCTTC

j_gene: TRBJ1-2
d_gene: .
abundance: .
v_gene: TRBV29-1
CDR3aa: CSPNGGASGYTF
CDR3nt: TGCAGCCCAAACGGGGGGGCGAGTGGCTACACCTTC

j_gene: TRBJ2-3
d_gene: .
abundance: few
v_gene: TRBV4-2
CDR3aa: CASSQGDGDTQYF
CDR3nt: TGTGCCAGCAGCCAAGGGGATGGGGATACGCAGTATTTT

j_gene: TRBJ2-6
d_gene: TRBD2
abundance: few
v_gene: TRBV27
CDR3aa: CATTRGGGSGANVLTF
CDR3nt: TGTGCCACCACACGGGGCGGGGGCTCTGGGGCCAACGTCCTGACTTTC

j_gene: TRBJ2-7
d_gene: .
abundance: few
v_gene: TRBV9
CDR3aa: CASSLLGDSSYEQYF
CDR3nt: TGTGCCAGCAGCTTGTTAGGTGATTCGTCCTACGAGCAGTACTTC

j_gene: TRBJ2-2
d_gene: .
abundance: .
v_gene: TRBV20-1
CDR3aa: CSASPGGTGELFF
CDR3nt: TGCAGTGCTAGTCCAGGGGGGACCGGGGAGCTGTTTTTT

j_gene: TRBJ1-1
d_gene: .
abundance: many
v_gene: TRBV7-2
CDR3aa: CASSWDTSEAFF
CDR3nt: TGTGCCAGCAGCTGGGACACGTCTGAAGCTTTCTTT

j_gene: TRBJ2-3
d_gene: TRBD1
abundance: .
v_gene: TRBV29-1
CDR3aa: CSVDFPGDRTTDTQYF
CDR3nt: TGCAGCGTTGACTTTCCGGGGGACAGGACCACAGATACGCAGTATTTT

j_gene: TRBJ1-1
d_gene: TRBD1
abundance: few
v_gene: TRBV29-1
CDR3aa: CSVAEDRGLAFF
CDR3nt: TGCAGCGTTGCCGAGGACAGGGGATTGGCTTTCTTT

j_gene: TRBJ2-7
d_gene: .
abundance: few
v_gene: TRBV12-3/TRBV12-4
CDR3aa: CASSSQDGPYEQYF
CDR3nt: TGTGCCAGCAGTTCTCAGGACGGCCCCTACGAGCAGTACTTC

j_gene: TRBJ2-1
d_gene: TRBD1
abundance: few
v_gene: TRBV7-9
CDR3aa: CASSSRDRDGNEQFF
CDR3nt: TGTGCCAGCAGCAGCCGGGACAGGGACGGCAATGAGCAGTTCTTC

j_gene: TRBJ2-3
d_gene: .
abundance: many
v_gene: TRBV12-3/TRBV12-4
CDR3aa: CASSSNVVGTDTQYF
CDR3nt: TGTGCCAGCAGCTCGAACGTCGTTGGCACAGATACGCAGTATTTT

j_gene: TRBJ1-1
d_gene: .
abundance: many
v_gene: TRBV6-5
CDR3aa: CASSYVLGLRKAFF
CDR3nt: TGTGCCAGCAGTTACGTACTTGGCCTGCGCAAAGCTTTCTTT

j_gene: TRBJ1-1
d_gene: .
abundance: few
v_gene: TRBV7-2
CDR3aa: CASSPGAGRGETEAFF
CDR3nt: TGTGCCAGCAGCCCAGGGGCCGGACGGGGAGAAACTGAAGCTTTCTTT

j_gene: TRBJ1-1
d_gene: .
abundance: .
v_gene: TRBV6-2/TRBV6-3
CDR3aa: CASSYRSFEAFF
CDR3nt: TGTGCCAGCAGTTACCGAAGCTTTGAAGCTTTCTTT

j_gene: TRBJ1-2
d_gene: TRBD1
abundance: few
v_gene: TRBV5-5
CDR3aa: CASSSPSQGPYGYTF
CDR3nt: TGTGCCAGCAGCTCACCCTCACAGGGGCCCTATGGCTACACCTTC

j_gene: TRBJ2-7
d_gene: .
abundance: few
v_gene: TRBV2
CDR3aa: CANRDGANEQYF
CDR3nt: TGTGCCAACCGGGACGGCGCAAACGAGCAGTACTTC

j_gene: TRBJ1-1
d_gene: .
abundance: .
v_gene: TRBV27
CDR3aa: CASSLGSPAWATEAFF
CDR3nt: TGTGCCAGCAGTTTGGGGAGTCCGGCCTGGGCCACTGAAGCTTTCTTT

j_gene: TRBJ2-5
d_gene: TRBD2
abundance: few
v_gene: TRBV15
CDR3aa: CATSRSRTSGQETQYF
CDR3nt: TGTGCCACCAGCAGATCCCGGACTAGCGGCCAAGAGACCCAGTACTTC

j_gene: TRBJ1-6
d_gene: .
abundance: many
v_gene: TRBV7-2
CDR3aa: CASSPRVGFGPPLHF
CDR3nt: TGTGCCAGCAGCCCCAGGGTCGGTTTTGGTCCACCCCTCCACTTT

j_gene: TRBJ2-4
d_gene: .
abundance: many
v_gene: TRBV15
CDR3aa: CATCDPPSGIQYF
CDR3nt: TGTGCCACCTGCGACCCTCCCTCCGGCATTCAGTACTTC

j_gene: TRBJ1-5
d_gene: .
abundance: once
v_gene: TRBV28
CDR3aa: CASRQTSTGTVGNQPQHF
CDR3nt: TGTGCCAGCAGACAAACCAGCACAGGGACGGTCGGCAATCAGCCCCAGCATTTT

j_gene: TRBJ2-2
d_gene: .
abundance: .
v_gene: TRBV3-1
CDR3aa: CASTEEGGANTGELFF
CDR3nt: TGTGCCAGCACCGAAGAAGGGGGGGCAAACACCGGGGAGCTGTTTTTT

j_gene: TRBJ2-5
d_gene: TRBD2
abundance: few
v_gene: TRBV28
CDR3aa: CASSSPGTSVETQYF
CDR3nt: TGTGCCAGCAGTAGCCCCGGGACTAGCGTAGAGACCCAGTACTTC

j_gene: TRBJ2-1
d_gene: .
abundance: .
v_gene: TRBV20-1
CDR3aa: CSATGTSNEQFF
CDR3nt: TGCAGTGCCACGGGGACTTCAAATGAGCAGTTCTTC

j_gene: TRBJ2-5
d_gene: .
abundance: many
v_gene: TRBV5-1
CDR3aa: CASSLPSPETQYF
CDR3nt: TGCGCCAGCAGCTTACCCTCCCCAGAGACCCAGTACTTC